This T cell receptor beta chain originates from a study of T cell responses to AZD1222 COVID-19 vaccine. Study-level results: Among AZD1222 vaccinees, only six or seven were seropositive at baseline.

The CDR3 length is 15 residues. Germline assignment: CDR1 LGHNA and CDR2 YSLEER. V gave up 0 bases and J gave up 2 bases, with 8 bases separating them. A note on this clone: Its antigen remains unknown.

Some clones are missing from TCRdb's copy, which holds only in-frame ones; the method was immunoSEQ multiplex PCR. The repertoire holds approximately 35,000 clones, with roughly 90% as singletons. Sequencing was performed on peripheral blood, taken on day 0 of AZD1222 vaccination. The chain links TRBV4-3 to TRBJ1-5; possibly TRBD1 for D (6 bases). This clonotype was sampled from an adult in good health. The CDR3 nucleotides read TGCGCCAGCAGCCAAGATCGACAGGGCAATCAGCCCCAGCATTTT. Encoded protein: CASSQDRQGNQPQHF.